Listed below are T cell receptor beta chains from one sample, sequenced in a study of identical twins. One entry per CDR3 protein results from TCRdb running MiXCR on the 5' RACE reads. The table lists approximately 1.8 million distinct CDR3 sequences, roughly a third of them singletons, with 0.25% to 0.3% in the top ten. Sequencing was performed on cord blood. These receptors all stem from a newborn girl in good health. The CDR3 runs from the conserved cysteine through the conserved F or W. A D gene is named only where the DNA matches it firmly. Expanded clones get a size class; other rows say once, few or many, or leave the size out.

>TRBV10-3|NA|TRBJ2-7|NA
TGTGCCATCAGTGCAGGAGCGCCCTTATCCCCCTACGAGCAGTACTTC
CAISAGAPLSPYEQYF
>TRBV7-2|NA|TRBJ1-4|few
TGTGCCAGCAGCCCCCTGGGGACACAAGGTGAAAAACTGTTTTTT
CASSPLGTQGEKLFF
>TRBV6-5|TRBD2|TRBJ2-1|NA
TGTGCCAGCAGTTACTGGGGGGGGACTAGCGCCTCCTACAATGAGCAGTTCTTC
CASSYWGGTSASYNEQFF
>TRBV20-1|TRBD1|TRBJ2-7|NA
TGCAGTGCTAGAGATCTGGTAGGGGGTGGACAGGGCTACGAGCAGTACTTC
CSARDLVGGGQGYEQYF
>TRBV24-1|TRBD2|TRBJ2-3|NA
TGTGCCACCAGTGCTGGACTAGCGGGGGGCGTCACAGATACGCAGTATTTT
CATSAGLAGGVTDTQYF
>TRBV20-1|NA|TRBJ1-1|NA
TGCAGTGCTAGAGATCCTTTGGGACTTACTGAAGCTTTCTTT
CSARDPLGLTEAFF
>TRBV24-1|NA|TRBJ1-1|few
TGTGCCACCAGTGATTCCACGGCGAACACTGAAGCTTTCTTT
CATSDSTANTEAFF
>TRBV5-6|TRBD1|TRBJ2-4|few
TGTGCCAGCAGCTATAAGACAGGGGGCGCAAACATTCAGTACTTC
CASSYKTGGANIQYF
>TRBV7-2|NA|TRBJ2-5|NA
TGTGCCAGCAGCTTAATGGCCAGCCTCCAAGAGACCCAGTACTTC
CASSLMASLQETQYF
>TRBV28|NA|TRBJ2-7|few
TGTGCCAGCAGTCTGGCACAGGGTAACCAAGCCCCCTACGAGCAGTACTTC
CASSLAQGNQAPYEQYF
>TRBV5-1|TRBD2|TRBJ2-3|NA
TGCGCCAGCAAACCGACTAGCCCCGCAGATACGCAGTATTTT
CASKPTSPADTQYF
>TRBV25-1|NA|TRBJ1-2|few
TGTGCCAGCAGTGAATATCCAGACTATGGCTACACCTTC
CASSEYPDYGYTF
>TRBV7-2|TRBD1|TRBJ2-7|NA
TGTGCCAGCAGCTCGGACAGGTTCCTCGAGCAGTACTTC
CASSSDRFLEQYF
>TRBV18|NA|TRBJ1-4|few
TGTGCCAGCTCACCATTAAGGATGCGTAAGGGGGAAAAACTGTTTTTT
CASSPLRMRKGEKLFF
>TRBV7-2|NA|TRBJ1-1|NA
TGTGCCAGCAGCTACTTTTACACTGAAGCTTTCTTT
CASSYFYTEAFF
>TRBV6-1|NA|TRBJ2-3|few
TGTGCCAGCCGCCGAACTTGGCCAGATACGCAGTATTTT
CASRRTWPDTQYF